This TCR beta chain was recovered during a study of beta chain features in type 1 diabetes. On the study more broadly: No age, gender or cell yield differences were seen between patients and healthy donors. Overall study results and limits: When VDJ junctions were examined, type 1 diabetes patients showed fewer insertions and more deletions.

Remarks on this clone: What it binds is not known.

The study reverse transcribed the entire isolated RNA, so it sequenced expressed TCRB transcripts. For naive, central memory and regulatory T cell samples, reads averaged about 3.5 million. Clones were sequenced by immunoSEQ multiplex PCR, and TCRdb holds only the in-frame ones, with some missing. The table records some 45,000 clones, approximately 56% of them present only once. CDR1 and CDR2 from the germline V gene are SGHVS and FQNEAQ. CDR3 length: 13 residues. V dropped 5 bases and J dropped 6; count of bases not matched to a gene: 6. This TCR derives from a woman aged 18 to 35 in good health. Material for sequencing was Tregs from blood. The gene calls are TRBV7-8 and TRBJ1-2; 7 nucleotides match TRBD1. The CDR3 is CASSRGQNDGYTF. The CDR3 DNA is TGTGCCAGCAGCCGGGGACAGAACGATGGCTACACCTTC.